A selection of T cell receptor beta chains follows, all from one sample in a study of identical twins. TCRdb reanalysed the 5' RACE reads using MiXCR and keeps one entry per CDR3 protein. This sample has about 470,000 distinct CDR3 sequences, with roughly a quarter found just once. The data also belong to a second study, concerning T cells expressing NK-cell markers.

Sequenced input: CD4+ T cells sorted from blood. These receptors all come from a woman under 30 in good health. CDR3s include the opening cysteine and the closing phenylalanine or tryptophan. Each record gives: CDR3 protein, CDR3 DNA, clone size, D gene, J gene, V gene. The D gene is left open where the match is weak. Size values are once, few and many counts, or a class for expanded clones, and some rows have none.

CASSLVVSSYEQYF TGTGCCAGCAGTCTCGTGGTCAGCAGCTACGAGCAGTACTTC few . TRBJ2-7 TRBV12-3/TRBV12-4
CASSPSGTLPYEQYF TGTGCCAGCTCACCGAGCGGGACGCTTCCCTACGAGCAGTACTTC . TRBD2 TRBJ2-7 TRBV18
CASSPTPTLNTEAFF TGTGCCAGCTCACCGACACCCACCTTGAACACTGAAGCTTTCTTT . . TRBJ1-1 TRBV18
CASFWGGLDRQETQYF TGCGCCAGCTTTTGGGGTGGCCTGGACCGCCAAGAGACCCAGTACTTC . . TRBJ2-5 TRBV5-1
CASSLRTGGRDEQYF TGTGCCAGCAGCTTACGGACAGGGGGTCGCGACGAGCAGTACTTC . TRBD1 TRBJ2-7 TRBV7-2
CASSETIGGGPRVKQYF TGCGCCAGCAGTGAAACCATTGGAGGGGGGCCCAGGGTTAAGCAGTACTTC . . TRBJ2-7 TRBV10-2
CASSSGTSESRYNEQFF TGTGCCAGCAGCTCGGGGACTAGCGAAAGTAGGTACAATGAGCAGTTCTTC . TRBD2 TRBJ2-1 TRBV7-6
CSVVVYTEAFF TGCAGCGTTGTTGTGTACACTGAAGCTTTCTTT few . TRBJ1-1 TRBV29-1
CASSLGSSGGQFF TGTGCCAGCAGCTTAGGTAGTAGCGGGGGACAGTTCTTC few TRBD2 TRBJ2-1 TRBV7-9
CSAQTGAYSNQPQHF TGCAGTGCTCAGACAGGGGCCTATAGCAATCAGCCCCAGCATTTT . TRBD1 TRBJ1-5 TRBV20-1
CASSRQRLASYEQYF TGTGCCAGCAGTCGCCAGAGGCTAGCGAGCTACGAGCAGTACTTC . . TRBJ2-7 TRBV6-2/TRBV6-3
CASSLTGSGATEAFF TGTGCCAGCAGCTTAACCGGGTCCGGGGCTACTGAAGCTTTCTTT few . TRBJ1-1 TRBV7-3
CASSVSSGSFYEQYF TGTGCCAGCAGCGTAAGTAGCGGGAGCTTTTACGAGCAGTACTTC . TRBD2 TRBJ2-7 TRBV9
CASSLGTGPSLQYF TGCGCCAGCAGCTTGGGGACAGGGCCCTCCCTGCAGTACTTC . TRBD1 TRBJ2-7 TRBV5-1
CASSFESSSANTGELFF TGTGCCAGCAGCTTCGAGTCGAGCAGTGCGAACACCGGGGAGCTGTTTTTT . . TRBJ2-2 TRBV5-8
CASSLALGASGYGYTF TGTGCCAGCAGCTTAGCGCTGGGAGCCTCGGGCTATGGCTACACCTTC . . TRBJ1-2 TRBV7-2
CASSFWGNTIYF TGTGCCAGCAGTTTTTGGGGAAACACCATATATTTT many . TRBJ1-3 TRBV12-3/TRBV12-4
CASKGGYGTDTQYF TGTGCCAGCAAAGGGGGCTATGGCACAGATACGCAGTATTTT . TRBD1 TRBJ2-3 TRBV7-2
CSASTPGQGAYEQYF TGCAGTGCTAGTACTCCGGGACAGGGGGCCTACGAGCAGTACTTC . TRBD1 TRBJ2-7 TRBV20-1
CASSQFQSDTQYF TGTGCCAGCTCACAATTCCAGTCAGATACGCAGTATTTT . . TRBJ2-3 TRBV18
CASSFRFEETQYF TGTGCCAGCAGCTTCCGGTTCGAAGAGACCCAGTACTTC . . TRBJ2-5 TRBV11-2
CASSVGRSLTDTQYF TGTGCCAGCAGCGTAGGTAGATCTCTCACAGATACGCAGTATTTT . . TRBJ2-3 TRBV9
CASTQPSGRVDTQYF TGTGCCAGCACCCAGCCTAGCGGGAGGGTAGATACGCAGTATTTT few TRBD2 TRBJ2-3 TRBV7-2
CASSYQGFEQYF TGTGCCAGCAGTTACCAGGGATTCGAGCAGTACTTC few . TRBJ2-7 TRBV6-6
CASSSTGTSAYEQYF TGTGCCAGCAGCTCCACCGGGACTAGCGCCTACGAGCAGTACTTC . TRBD2 TRBJ2-7 TRBV7-9
CASSLPRGGRAYEQYF TGTGCCAGCAGCCTTCCCCGGGGGGGGCGCGCCTACGAGCAGTACTTC few TRBD2 TRBJ2-7 TRBV7-4
CASTSGTGPSGELFF TGCGCCAGCACCTCCGGGACAGGGCCCTCCGGGGAGCTGTTTTTT . TRBD1 TRBJ2-2 TRBV5-1
CASSVGGESNEKLFF TGTGCCAGCAGCGTAGGTGGGGAGTCTAATGAAAAACTGTTTTTT few . TRBJ1-4 TRBV9
CSVRPVGVLVRDEQFF TGCAGCGTTCGCCCGGTTGGGGTTTTGGTAAGGGATGAGCAGTTCTTC few . TRBJ2-1 TRBV29-1
CASSLGPVGKLFF TGTGCCAGCAGCTTAGGCCCAGTCGGAAAACTGTTTTTT few . TRBJ1-4 TRBV7-8
CASSPHGGVSYEQYF TGTGCCAGCAGTCCACACGGAGGGGTCTCCTACGAGCAGTACTTC few . TRBJ2-7 TRBV12-3/TRBV12-4
CSATRQRYGYTF TGCAGTGCTACCCGGCAGCGGTATGGCTACACCTTC . . TRBJ1-2 TRBV20-1
CAWSVRTPYEQYF TGTGCCTGGAGTGTCCGGACACCATACGAGCAGTACTTC . . TRBJ2-7 TRBV30
CASSKTGLVHEQFF TGTGCCAGCAGCAAAACGGGACTAGTCCACGAGCAGTTCTTC few TRBD2 TRBJ2-1 TRBV27
CASSQERLAGAGELFF TGCGCCAGCAGCCAAGAGCGACTAGCGGGGGCCGGGGAGCTGTTTTTT few TRBD2 TRBJ2-2 TRBV4-1
CASSIYRAGKAKAFF TGCGCCAGCAGCATCTACAGGGCGGGCAAAGCTAAAGCTTTCTTT . . TRBJ1-1 TRBV5-1
CAISGQGPTGELFF TGTGCCATCAGTGGACAGGGCCCCACCGGGGAGCTGTTTTTT . TRBD1 TRBJ2-2 TRBV10-3
CASSVGAGGTYEQYF TGTGCCAGCAGCGTAGGAGCGGGAGGCACCTACGAGCAGTACTTC . TRBD2 TRBJ2-7 TRBV9
CASRAGTLTYEQYF TGTGCCAGCAGAGCCGGGACATTGACCTACGAGCAGTACTTC . . TRBJ2-7 TRBV6-1
CASSFSLGQGNTEAFF TGTGCCAGCAGTTTTAGCCTCGGACAGGGGAACACTGAAGCTTTCTTT few TRBD1 TRBJ1-1 TRBV12-3/TRBV12-4
CAISDTRGTEAFF TGTGCCATCAGTGACACGCGGGGGACTGAAGCTTTCTTT . . TRBJ1-1 TRBV10-3
CASSQDLASGETQYF TGCGCCAGCAGCCAAGACCTAGCTAGCGGGGAGACCCAGTACTTC . TRBD2 TRBJ2-5 TRBV4-3
CATSRGGTGEQYF TGTGCCACCAGCAGAGGGGGGACGGGCGAGCAGTACTTC . . TRBJ2-7 TRBV15
CASRAGASYNEQFF TGTGCCAGCAGGGCCGGGGCTTCCTACAATGAGCAGTTCTTC . . TRBJ2-1 TRBV12-3/TRBV12-4
CATSGSHNEQFF TGTGCCACCAGCGGGAGTCACAATGAGCAGTTCTTC many . TRBJ2-1 TRBV24-1
CASSTGLAGLGEQFF TGTGCCAGCAGCACTGGACTAGCGGGGCTTGGTGAGCAGTTCTTC . TRBD2 TRBJ2-1 TRBV12-3/TRBV12-4
CASGGLAGGSEQFF TGTGCCAGTGGGGGACTAGCGGGAGGGAGTGAGCAGTTCTTC few TRBD2 TRBJ2-1 TRBV2
CASSPTGKDSPLHF TGTGCCAGCAGCCCTACAGGGAAAGATTCACCCCTCCACTTT . . TRBJ1-6 TRBV12-3/TRBV12-4
CSARGLGAEGYTF TGCAGTGCTAGAGGTTTGGGGGCGGAGGGCTACACCTTC few . TRBJ1-2 TRBV20-1
CASSLKAGYSYNEQFF TGTGCCAGCAGCCTGAAAGCGGGGTACTCCTACAATGAGCAGTTCTTC . TRBD2 TRBJ2-1 TRBV14
CSAQREAGLHLNEQFF TGCAGTGCCCAGCGGGAGGCGGGTCTACACCTCAATGAGCAGTTCTTC many TRBD2 TRBJ2-1 TRBV20-1
CASSLVSSGAYEQYF TGCGCCAGCAGCTTGGTCTCTAGCGGGGCCTACGAGCAGTACTTC . TRBD2 TRBJ2-7 TRBV5-1
CSGATGIRTEAFF TGCAGCGGCGCCACAGGGATCCGCACTGAAGCTTTCTTT . . TRBJ1-1 TRBV29-1
CSARVSEGASYNEQFF TGCAGTGCTAGAGTCTCCGAGGGGGCGTCCTACAATGAGCAGTTCTTC . TRBD1 TRBJ2-1 TRBV20-1
CASMKTGYNEQFF TGTGCCAGCATGAAGACAGGCTACAATGAGCAGTTCTTC few . TRBJ2-1 TRBV2
CASSPRGVTEAFF TGTGCCAGCAGCCCTCGGGGCGTCACTGAAGCTTTCTTT few . TRBJ1-1 TRBV11-3
CASGGTGGGQETQYF TGCGCCAGCGGAGGGACAGGGGGCGGCCAAGAGACCCAGTACTTC . TRBD1 TRBJ2-5 TRBV5-1
CSAREGGIGQPQHF TGCAGTGCTAGAGAGGGTGGGATCGGGCAGCCCCAGCATTTT few . TRBJ1-5 TRBV20-1
CASSDRANEQFF TGTGCCAGCAGCGACAGGGCTAATGAGCAGTTCTTC . TRBD1 TRBJ2-1 TRBV6-2/TRBV6-3